This T cell receptor (beta chain) came from a study of monozygotic twins with inflammatory bowel disease. CDR1 SGHNT and CDR2 YENEEA come from the germline V gene. The CDR3 runs to 14 residues. Staff drew a roughly 2.6 ml blood sample from each donor. Researchers isolated total RNA from whole blood without sorting T cells. Reprocessing the 5' RACE reads, TCRdb reports a single entry for every CDR3 protein and omits DNA. The sample data list some 190,000 distinct CDR3 sequences. The rearrangement joins TRBV11-3 to TRBJ2-5; TCRdb selects TRBD2, and the lack of DNA leaves this call unchecked. Specimen: blood. The receptor was derived from a human donor with ulcerative colitis or Crohn's disease, or a healthy co-twin of an affected twin (not recorded which). The CDR3 region is CASSERPSQETQYF. Complete variable domain (other parts from reference TRBV11-3 and TRBJ2-5): EAGVVQSPRYKIIEKKQPVAFWCNPISGHNTLYWYLQNLGQGPELLIRYENEEAVDDSQLPKDRFSAERLKGVDSTLKIQPAELGDSAVYLCASSERPSQETQYFGPGTRLLVL.